Shown below are 14 T cell receptor beta chains from a single sample sequenced in a study of identifying expanded T cells in peripheral blood. The method was immunoSEQ multiplex PCR; TCRdb's version includes in-frame clones alone and lacks a portion of them. The sample contains more than 75,000 clones, about 86% of which appear only once. The specimen was blood. These receptors were collected from a person between 18 and 75 years old in good health.

This rearrangement joins TRBV7-2 to TRBJ1-2, with 7 bases that match TRBD1. Germline V lookup: CDR1 SGHTA, CDR2 FQGNSA. Trimming cost V 3 bases and J 5 bases; bases outside gene matches: 9. The CDR3 runs to 15 residues. CDR3 sequence reads: CASSFRDSSTYGYTF. The CDR3 DNA is TGTGCCAGCAGCTTCCGGGACAGTTCTACTTATGGCTACACCTTC.

The V call is TRBV4-3, the J call TRBJ1-4; D is unclear. Germline V gene sequence: CDR1 LGHNA, CDR2 YSLEER. The CDR3 extends over 16 amino acids. Trimming removed 0 bases from V and 0 bases from J, with 8 bases in between. CDR3: CASSQDLRSTNEKLFF. The CDR3 DNA is TGCGCCAGCAGCCAAGATCTTCGGTCAACTAATGAAAAACTGTTTTTT.

This chain links TRBV29-1 with TRBJ2-3; D is undetermined. In germline, CDR1 is SQVTM, CDR2 ANQGSEA. The CDR3 sequence is 11 residues long. The V and J ends lost 6 bases and 6 bases respectively, with 10 bases between them. The CDR3 region is CSVAFGDTQYF. CDR3 nucleotides: TGCAGCGTAGCCTTTGGGGATACGCAGTATTTT.

The chain recombines TRBV30 with TRBJ2-5; a weak D match, TRBD1 (6 bases). Trimming took off 2 bases at V and 2 bases at J, with 12 bases between the two ends. This CDR3 region has 14 residues. The germline V gene encodes CDR1 GTSNPN and CDR2 SVGIG (reference sequence). The CDR3 loop is CAWSRDMGQETQYF. CDR3 DNA sequence: TGTGCCTGGAGTCGGGACATGGGGCAAGAGACCCAGTACTTC. The full variable domain, with the rest looked up from reference TRBV30 and TRBJ2-5, is SQTIHQWPATLVQPVGSPLSLECTVEGTSNPNLYWYRQAAGRGLQLLFYSVGIGQISSEVPQNLSASRPQDRQFILSSKKLLLSDSGFYLCAWSRDMGQETQYFGPGTRLLVL.

The chain has TRBV7-8 and TRBJ2-7, with 10 bases that match TRBD2. This CDR3 has 14 residues. Germline V gene data show CDR1 as SGHVS and CDR2 as FQNEAQ. J gave up 4 bases and V 5 bases, and 5 bases lay outside the gene matches. The CDR3 DNA reads TGTGCCAGCAGCATTTGGACTAGCGGTTACGAGCAGTACTTC. This encodes CASSIWTSGYEQYF.

This clone has only one observation. The V and J genes are TRBV2 and TRBJ1-1; 7 bases align to TRBD1. V lost 9 bases to trimming and J lost 0 bases; unmatched junction nucleotides: 10. CDR3 length: 15 amino acids. The V gene's germline CDR1 is SNHLY and CDR2 FYNNEI. The CDR3 loop reads CARERATGMNTEAFF. DNA for the CDR3: TGTGCCAGAGAACGAGCGACAGGGATGAACACTGAAGCTTTCTTT.

This chain connects TRBV7-9 to TRBJ1-4; D is possibly TRBD1 (6 bases). CDR3 length equals 16 residues. Per germline, CDR1 SEHNR and CDR2 FQNEAQ (reference sequence). The V and J ends lost 1 base and 8 bases respectively, with 17 bases between them. DNA for the CDR3: TGTGCCAGCAGCTTAGTCCACGTAGGGGGAGGAGAAAAACTGTTTTTT. Protein sequence: CASSLVHVGGGEKLFF. Variable domain in full (rest from reference TRBV7-9 and TRBJ1-4): DTGVSQNPRHKITKRGQNVTFRCDPISEHNRLYWYRQTLGQGPEFLTYFQNEAQLEKSRLLSDRFSAERPKGSFSTLEIQRTEQGDSAMYLCASSLVHVGGGEKLFFGSGTQLSVL.

The chain employs TRBV7-9 and TRBJ1-1, with D perhaps matching TRBD1 (6 bases). V shed 4 bases and J shed 1 base, with 13 bases lying between them. Germline values: CDR1 SEHNR, CDR2 FQNEAQ (reference sequence). The CDR3 sequence is 15 residues long. The chain's CDR3 is CASSSLRQENTEAFF. The CDR3 region has the DNA TGTGCCAGCAGCTCGCTTAGACAGGAGAACACTGAAGCTTTCTTT.

This clone appeared once. The chain couples TRBV7-7 to TRBJ2-3; D remains ambiguous. The germline V gene encodes CDR1 SSHAT and CDR2 FNYEAQ (reference sequence). Trimming stripped 5 bases from V and 7 bases from J, with 13 bases between. The CDR3 length is 13 residues. The DNA of the CDR3 is TGTGCCAGCAGCGCAAACCCGGAAAATACGCAGTATTTT. Amino acids: CASSANPENTQYF.

The chain has TRBV4-1 and TRBJ1-3; a possible D gene is TRBD1 (5 bases). From germline, CDR1 is MGHRA and CDR2 YSYEKL. The V gene lost 2 bases and the J gene lost 7 bases, with 21 bases spanning the gap. There are 17 residues in the CDR3. CDR3 protein: CASSQWPYDSLGNTIYF. CDR3 bases: TGCGCCAGCAGCCAATGGCCCTACGACAGCCTCGGGAACACCATATATTTT.

This clone is a singleton in its sample. The chain employs TRBV6-5 and TRBJ2-1; either TRBD1 or TRBD2 may fit D (6 bases each). CDR3 length: 14 residues. Germline CDR1 and CDR2: MNHEY and SVGAGI. V lost 7 bases and J 9 bases, leaving 19 bases between the germline ends. The CDR3 region has the DNA TGTGCCAGCAACCAACGGCGGGACATAAGTGAGCAGTTCTTC. The encoded protein is CASNQRRDISEQFF.

The J gene is TRBJ2-1, the V gene TRBV10-1; no definite D call. The CDR3 sequence is 15 residues long. V dropped 0 bases and J dropped 1 base, with 7 bases sitting between them. The germline V gene encodes CDR1 WNHNN and CDR2 SYGVQD (reference sequence). As DNA, the CDR3 is TGCGCCAGCAGTGAGTCTCGAAGGTCCTACAATGAGCAGTTCTTC. Residues: CASSESRRSYNEQFF.

This clone was picked up a small number of times. The chain recombines TRBV9 with TRBJ2-5, with TRBD2 matching 8 bases. CDR3 length: 15 amino acids. V shed 3 bases and J 2 bases; nucleotides not matched to a gene: 6. In germline, CDR1 is SGDLS, CDR2 YYNGEE. Here the CDR3 reads CASSAGRGRQETQYF. In nucleotides, the CDR3 is TGTGCCAGCAGCGCCGGGAGGGGAAGACAAGAGACCCAGTACTTC.

In its sample, this clone was seen once. The chain couples TRBV7-9 to TRBJ2-4, with D tentatively TRBD1 (5 bases). Deletions cut 8 bases from V and 4 bases from J, with 9 bases between. CDR1 is SEHNR, CDR2 FQNEAQ, per germline (reference sequence). The CDR3 loop spans 12 amino acids. The CDR3 sequence: CASEDKKNIQYF. As DNA, the CDR3 is TGTGCCAGCGAGGACAAGAAAAACATTCAGTACTTC.